The next 23 T cell receptor beta chains were all read from a single sample in a study of CD8+ T cells in alopecia areata. Sequencing templates came from extracted RNA that was reverse transcribed into cDNA. Only in-frame clones appear in the TCRdb table, and some are missing; sequencing was by immunoSEQ multiplex PCR. The sample gives 150,000 to 200,000 clones, over 50% of which show up once; roughly 14% is in the top ten. Sequencing used CD4+ T cells sorted from blood, obtained at week 0. The receptors stem from a human donor with alopecia areata.

This chain joins TRBV7-3 and TRBJ2-1, with D possibly matching TRBD1 (5 bases). The germline gives CDR1 SGHTA, CDR2 FQGTGA. Trimming shortened V by 2 bases and J by 4 bases, and 12 bases separated the two germline ends. The CDR3 totals 15 residues. The CDR3 nucleotides are TGTGCCAGCAGCTTAGTAGGGGCGGAGTACAATGAGCAGTTCTTC. This codes for CASSLVGAEYNEQFF.

The chain links TRBV6-1 to TRBJ2-1; TRBD1 agrees at 11 bases. The CDR3 covers 16 residues. Unmatched junction bases numbered 9, after V lost 4 bases and J lost 7 bases. Germline lookup yields CDR1 MNHNS and CDR2 SASEGT. The CDR3 DNA is TGTGCCAGCAGTGTTCGGACAGGGGGCGTTGGTAATGAGCAGTTCTTC. Protein sequence: CASSVRTGGVGNEQFF.

The chain recombines TRBV30 with TRBJ1-3, with 8 bases matching TRBD1. The V gene's germline CDR1 is GTSNPN and CDR2 SVGIG (reference sequence). V lost 2 bases to trimming and J lost 4 bases; unmatched junction nucleotides: 7. The CDR3 extends over 15 amino acids. CDR3 protein: CAWSPTRTGGNTIYF. The CDR3 nucleotides are TGTGCCTGGAGTCCAACCAGGACAGGGGGAAACACCATATATTTT.

The CDR3: CARNLGQAGNEQFF. The CDR3 bases are TGTGCCCGAAACTTGGGACAGGCTGGCAATGAGCAGTTCTTC. This chain connects TRBV30 to TRBJ2-1; TRBD1 aligns across 8 bases. The ends lost 8 bases at V and 6 bases at J; junction bases unmatched: 12. There are 14 residues in the CDR3. Germline V lookup: CDR1 GTSNPN, CDR2 SVGIG (reference sequence). Full variable domain (missing parts from reference TRBV30 and TRBJ2-1): SQTIHQWPATLVQPVGSPLSLECTVEGTSNPNLYWYRQAAGRGLQLLFYSVGIGQISSEVPQNLSASRPQDRQFILSSKKLLLSDSGFYLCARNLGQAGNEQFFGPGTRLTVL.

This chain's CDR3 is CASSLYKGSISGYTF. CDR3 DNA: TGTGCCAGCAGCTTATACAAGGGGAGTATTTCGGGCTACACCTTC. The chain recombines TRBV7-8 with TRBJ1-2; D is perhaps TRBD1 (5 bases). Germline V gene data show CDR1 as SGHVS and CDR2 as FQNEAQ. Trimming shortened V by 2 bases and J by 8 bases, and 18 bases separated the two germline ends. This CDR3 contains 15 residues.

V usage is TRBV7-6 and J usage is TRBJ2-5, with 9 bases lining up with TRBD1. Germline assignment: CDR1 SGHVS and CDR2 FNYEAQ. The CDR3 extends over 17 amino acids. V gave up 2 bases and J gave up 2 bases; unmatched junction bases: 9. As DNA, the CDR3 is TGTGCCAGCAGCTTACCCCCGACAGGGGGACATCAAGAGACCCAGTACTTC. It is translated as CASSLPPTGGHQETQYF.

Concerning this clone: Other DNA sequences in the sample encode the same CDR3. The chain links TRBV5-1 to TRBJ2-5, with a tentative D call TRBD2 (5 bases). The CDR3 extends over 13 amino acids. Germline V gene data show CDR1 as SGHRS and CDR2 as YFSETQ. V was shortened by 3 bases and J by 3 bases, with 9 bases between the two germline ends. The CDR3 DNA sequence: TGCGCCAGCAGCTCAAGCGGAGAAGAGACCCAGTACTTC. It encodes CASSSSGEETQYF.

The chain carries TRBV29-1 and TRBJ2-7, with D hard to call. CDR1 is SQVTM, CDR2 ANQGSEA, per germline. There are 15 residues in the CDR3. V was pared by 6 bases and J by 4 bases, with 22 bases between. The CDR3: CSVSHWAAPRYEQYF. The CDR3 bases are TGCAGCGTGTCCCACTGGGCAGCGCCTCGGTACGAGCAGTACTTC.

This clone was seen once. The genes are TRBV9 and TRBJ2-2; D unclear. Trimming stripped 2 bases from V and 3 bases from J, with 2 bases between. Germline CDR1 SGDLS, CDR2 YYNGEE. CDR3 length: 12 residues. The CDR3 loop is CASSVDTGELFF. CDR3 sequence (DNA): TGTGCCAGCAGCGTGGACACCGGGGAGCTGTTTTTT.

The V gene is TRBV2, the J gene TRBJ2-2; 7 bases map to TRBD1. The CDR3 sequence is 15 residues long. The junction had 9 bases not matched to a gene; V was cut back by 5 bases and J by 6 bases. CDR1 and CDR2 from the germline V gene are SNHLY and FYNNEI. CDR3 DNA: TGTGCCAGCAGTTCGGCCCCGACAGGGCCCGGGGAGCTGTTTTTT. Encoded protein: CASSSAPTGPGELFF.

V usage is TRBV10-3 and J usage is TRBJ2-2; perhaps D is TRBD1 or TRBD2 (6 bases each). Germline CDR1 is ENHRY and CDR2 is SYGVKD. Trimming removed 6 bases at V and 4 bases at J, with 12 bases between. The CDR3 covers 14 residues. This CDR3 is CAISSEGGTGELFF. The CDR3 DNA reads as TGTGCCATCAGCTCGGAGGGGGGCACCGGGGAGCTGTTTTTT.

The chain is built from TRBV28 and TRBJ1-1, with a weak D call TRBD1 (5 bases). The CDR3 consists of 11 residues. V lost 10 bases, J lost 5 bases, and 11 bases lay in between. Germline values: CDR1 MDHEN, CDR2 SYDVKM. CDR3 nucleotide sequence: TGTGCCATCCGGGGGAAGACTGAAGCTTTCTTT. This codes for CAIRGKTEAFF.

This chain joins TRBV20-1 and TRBJ1-1; D gene uncertain. The CDR3 has 11 residues. The ends were cut back, 3 bases at V and 5 bases at J, with 7 bases in the middle. Germline-derived CDR1 and CDR2 are DFQATT and SNEGSKA (reference sequence). This CDR3 reads CSASWGTEAFF. In DNA, the CDR3 is TGCAGTGCTAGTTGGGGTACTGAAGCTTTCTTT.

The V and J genes are TRBV29-1 and TRBJ2-2; D is unclear. The CDR3 runs 12 residues. V lost 5 bases and J lost 6, with 10 bases in between. The germline CDR1 and CDR2 sequences are SQVTM and ANQGSEA. This CDR3 reads CSVTGGAGELFF. CDR3 nucleotides: TGCAGCGTTACTGGTGGGGCCGGGGAGCTGTTTTTT.

The chain combines TRBV11-3 with TRBJ2-2; D gene ambiguous. Germline values: CDR1 SGHNT, CDR2 YENEEA. Trimming stripped 3 bases from V and 5 bases from J, with 4 bases between. This CDR3 has 12 residues. The CDR3 reads CASSLLTGELFF. The DNA for the CDR3 is TGTGCCAGCAGCTTGCTAACCGGGGAGCTGTTTTTT.

Details on this clone: This sample includes further DNA sequences coding for the same CDR3. This chain links TRBV11-2 with TRBJ1-6, with TRBD1 as a possible D gene (5 bases). This CDR3 is built from 15 residues. CDR1 is SGHAT and CDR2 is FQNNGV in the germline V gene. V was clipped by 1 base and J by 7 bases, with 11 bases between them. CDR3 bases: TGTGCCAGCAGCTTAGCCCCAGGGACGAATTCACCCCTCCACTTT. It yields the protein CASSLAPGTNSPLHF.

This clone was detected a few times. The chain carries TRBV5-1 and TRBJ2-3; possible D gene TRBD1, 5 bases. V lost 0 bases and J lost 3, with 14 bases in between. This CDR3 has 16 residues. CDR1 SGHRS and CDR2 YFSETQ come from the germline V gene. For the CDR3, the DNA is TGCGCCAGCAGCTTGGGGGGCCACAGAGGAACAGATACGCAGTATTTT. Its protein is CASSLGGHRGTDTQYF.

J is TRBJ1-2 and V is TRBV11-2, with D uncertain. CDR1 SGHAT and CDR2 FQNNGV come from the germline V gene. This CDR3 comprises 13 residues. V gave up 0 bases and J gave up 5 bases, with 7 bases separating them. As DNA, the CDR3 is TGTGCCAGCAGCTTAGAGGCTCTATATGGCTACACCTTC. It specifies CASSLEALYGYTF.

This clone appeared once. This chain uses TRBV30 with TRBJ1-2; no clear D. Trimming removed 3 bases at V and 5 bases at J, with 10 bases between. CDR3 length: 12 amino acids. Germline V gene sequence: CDR1 GTSNPN, CDR2 SVGIG (reference sequence). The chain's CDR3 is CAWRLGIYGYTF. The DNA of the CDR3 is TGTGCCTGGAGATTAGGAATTTATGGCTACACCTTC.

The chain is built from TRBV30 and TRBJ1-5, with TRBD1 matching 7 bases. Germline V lookup: CDR1 GTSNPN, CDR2 SVGIG (reference sequence). The CDR3 is made up of 15 amino acids. J gave up 3 bases and V 2 bases, and 7 bases lay outside the gene matches. The CDR3 loop reads CAWSSGTATNQPQHF. CDR3 in DNA: TGTGCCTGGAGTTCAGGGACAGCAACCAATCAGCCCCAGCATTTT.

This chain joins TRBV23-1 and TRBJ1-5, with 8 bases identical to TRBD1. TRBV23-1 is an open reading frame, and its role is uncertain. The J segment lost 6 bases and the V segment lost 7 bases, leaving 14 bases of the junction unmatched. This CDR3 contains 16 residues. In DNA, the CDR3 is TGCGCCAGCAATAGACCGGACAGGGTTCATAGTCAGCCCCAGCATTTT. As protein: CASNRPDRVHSQPQHF.

The chain is built from TRBV6-5 and TRBJ1-1, with D unresolved. V lost 7 bases to trimming and J lost 3 bases, with 15 bases between them. Germline CDR1 reads MNHEY; CDR2 reads SVGAGI. The CDR3 is 14 residues long. The CDR3 loop reads CASTLRPRDTEAFF. In DNA form, the CDR3 reads TGTGCCAGCACCTTAAGACCCCGGGACACTGAAGCTTTCTTT.

The V gene is TRBV23-1, the J gene TRBJ2-7; D is possibly TRBD1 (6 bases). TRBV23-1 is treated as an ORF (open reading frame) with a function not yet certain. V was shortened by 0 bases and J by 1 base, with 7 bases between the two germline ends. The CDR3 covers 14 residues. The DNA of the CDR3 is TGCGCCAGCAGTCAATCACAGGGTTCCTACGAGCAGTACTTC. Protein product: CASSQSQGSYEQYF.